Presented here are 15 T cell receptor beta chains from one specimen sequenced in a study of response to subunit inactivated influenza vaccine. Via MiXCR, TCRdb re-called the RT-PCR reads, giving one row per CDR3 protein. The profile shows 550,000 to 650,000 distinct CDR3 sequences, roughly 10% of them singletons. The specimen comprised PBMCs from blood, sampled on the day of vaccination. The receptors derive from a middle-aged man who received an inactivated influenza vaccine.

The chain carries TRBV11-2 and TRBJ2-3; D uncertain. Trimming pared 4 bases from V and 4 bases from J, leaving 18 bases between. Germline V lookup: CDR1 SGHAT, CDR2 FQNNGV. The CDR3 extends over 16 amino acids. CDR3 amino acids: CASSSLRRLTPDTQYF. CDR3 in DNA: TGTGCCAGCAGCTCCCTGAGGCGTTTGACCCCAGATACGCAGTATTTT.

This clonotype has a handful of counts. This sequence joins TRBV20-1 and TRBJ1-2; 10 nucleotides agree with TRBD1. In germline, CDR1 is DFQATT, CDR2 SNEGSKA (reference sequence). After removal of 3 bases from V and 7 bases from J, the junction contained 2 bases not matched to a gene. The CDR3 extends over 12 amino acids. DNA of the CDR3: TGCAGTGCTAGGGACAGGGGGTTTGGCTACACCTTC. Translating it yields CSARDRGFGYTF.

The chain joins TRBV3-1 to TRBJ2-2; 7 nucleotides line up with TRBD2. CDR1 and CDR2 from the germline V gene are LGHDT and YNNKEL (reference sequence). This CDR3 is built from 16 residues. Trimming took 0 bases from V and 6 from J; bases not matched to a gene: 7. This CDR3 reads CASSQDLAGVSGELFF. The CDR3 bases are TGTGCCAGCAGCCAAGATCTCGCGGGAGTATCCGGGGAGCTGTTTTTT.

This clonotype was counted only a few times. The rearrangement uses TRBV5-1 and TRBJ2-3; 13 bases agree with TRBD2. CDR3 size: 16 residues. Germline values: CDR1 SGHRS, CDR2 YFSETQ. Germline trimming cut 4 bases from V and 3 bases from J; bases unmatched to any gene: 5. CDR3: CASSGGTSGTTDTQYF. CDR3 sequence (DNA): TGCGCCAGCAGCGGAGGGACTAGCGGGACGACAGATACGCAGTATTTT.

In its sample, this clonotype was seen many times. The gene calls are TRBV5-1 and TRBJ1-2, with 11 bases matching TRBD1. The CDR3 contains 17 residues. CDR1 and CDR2 from the germline V gene are SGHRS and YFSETQ. The J segment lost 7 bases and the V segment lost 3 bases, leaving 14 bases of the junction unmatched. CDR3 coding DNA: TGCGCCAGCAGCTCGGACCTCCAAGGACAGGGGGCTCGTGGCTACACCTTC. It yields the protein CASSSDLQGQGARGYTF.

V is TRBV7-2 and J is TRBJ2-2; TRBD2 matches at 11 bases. V lost 3 bases to trimming and J lost 5 bases; unmatched junction nucleotides: 2. Germline V gene sequence: CDR1 SGHTA, CDR2 FQGNSA. The length of the CDR3 is 15 residues. The CDR3 nucleotides are TGTGCCAGCAGCTTCCGGACTAGCGGGACCGGGGAGCTGTTTTTT. Protein sequence: CASSFRTSGTGELFF.

This clonotype came up a few times. The chain joins TRBV3-1 to TRBJ1-6; TRBD1 might be the D (5 bases). The CDR3 runs to 13 residues. The V and J ends lost 5 bases and 9 bases respectively, with 11 bases between them. Germline CDR1 is LGHDT and CDR2 is YNNKEL (reference sequence). The CDR3 is CASSVWGSSPLHF. The CDR3 nucleotides read TGTGCCAGCAGCGTGTGGGGGAGTTCACCCCTCCACTTT.

A single count supports this clonotype. A read error may be the cause here, since a much bigger clone is one base away. The chain recombines TRBV11-1 with TRBJ2-1, with D hard to call. The CDR3 has 13 amino acids. V shed 4 bases and J shed 4 bases, with 8 bases lying between them. CDR1 SGHAT and CDR2 FQDESV come from the germline V gene (reference sequence). The CDR3 nucleotides are TGTGCCAGCAGCTCTACTCATTACAATGAGCAGTTCTTC. Its translation is CASSSTHYNEQFF.

V gene TRBV5-6 combines with J gene TRBJ2-3; 10 bases line up with TRBD2. V shed 5 bases and J 3 bases; nucleotides not matched to a gene: 6. The V gene's germline CDR1 is SGHDT and CDR2 YYEEEE. The CDR3 length is 15 residues. The CDR3 DNA follows: TGTGCCAGCAGGTTAGCGGGGGGCCTAACAGATACGCAGTATTTT. It translates to CASRLAGGLTDTQYF. The whole variable domain, filled in from reference TRBV5-6 and TRBJ2-3, reads DAGVTQSPTHLIKTRGQQVTLRCSPKSGHDTVSWYQQALGQGPQFIFQYYEEEERQRGNFPDRFSGHQFPNYSSELNVNALLLGDSALYLCASRLAGGLTDTQYFGPGTRLTVL.

The V gene is TRBV11-1, the J gene TRBJ2-1; maybe TRBD2 (7 bases). The CDR3 consists of 19 residues. Germline CDR1 and CDR2: SGHAT and FQDESV (reference sequence). V lost 1 base to trimming and J lost 0 bases, with 19 bases between them. This CDR3 reads CASSLVEGRGLSSYNEQFF. CDR3 in DNA: TGTGCCAGCAGCTTAGTGGAGGGGAGGGGGTTGAGCTCCTACAATGAGCAGTTCTTC.

This clonotype was picked up a small number of times. J is TRBJ1-5 and V is TRBV24-1; possible D gene TRBD1, 5 bases. V lost 9 bases, J lost 4 bases, and 15 bases lay in between. Germline V gene lookup returns CDR1 KGHDR and CDR2 SFDVKD. The CDR3 is made up of 14 amino acids. The CDR3 loop is CATRNCPGNQPQHF. The CDR3 DNA sequence: TGTGCCACCCGGAATTGTCCAGGGAATCAGCCCCAGCATTTT.

This chain links TRBV20-1 with TRBJ1-5; D is perhaps TRBD1 (5 bases). The germline V gene has CDR1 DFQATT and CDR2 SNEGSKA (reference sequence). CDR3 length equals 14 residues. V was clipped by 1 base and J by 2 bases, with 9 bases between them. In DNA, the CDR3 is TGCAGTGCTAGAGGGTCGACAGGCAATCAGCCCCAGCATTTT. Translating gives CSARGSTGNQPQHF.

V usage is TRBV5-6 and J usage is TRBJ2-3; TRBD2 is a possible D gene (5 bases). Looked up from germline, CDR1 is SGHDT and CDR2 is YYEEEE. The germline V and J ends were trimmed by 3 bases and 6 bases, with 17 bases remaining between them. The CDR3 covers 15 residues. The DNA of the CDR3 is TGTGCCAGCAGCTCTGGGAACGCGGGCCCGGATACGCAGTATTTT. Protein product: CASSSGNAGPDTQYF.

V is TRBV20-1 and J is TRBJ2-1; D unclear. V dropped 5 bases and J dropped 14 bases, with 13 bases sitting between them. The CDR3 sequence is 10 residues long. Germline V gene sequence: CDR1 DFQATT, CDR2 SNEGSKA (reference sequence). The CDR3 region has the DNA TGCAGTGCTCAGAGAGGACCCGAGTTCTTC. Translation: CSAQRGPEFF.

J is TRBJ2-7 and V is TRBV12-3 or TRBV12-4; 7 positions match TRBD1. The CDR3 has 16 amino acids. Trimming removed 4 bases from V and 4 bases from J; junction bases left unmatched: 13. The CDR3 sequence is CASSSENRGLSYEQYF. The CDR3 DNA follows: TGTGCCAGCAGTTCCGAAAACAGGGGCTTGTCTTACGAGCAGTACTTC.